The next 9 T cell receptor beta chains were all read from a single sample in a study of CD8 T cells in ankylosing spondylitis. Study findings and constraints: There was a TCR beta motif, made of several highly homologous variants, that appeared characteristic of ankylosing spondylitis blood.

TCRdb reanalysed the 5' RACE reads using MiXCR and keeps one entry per CDR3 protein. This repertoire shows roughly 440,000 distinct CDR3 sequences, roughly a sixth found once; its top ten account for around 0.92%. Which antigens these TCRs recognize remains unknown. The sequenced sample consisted of blood, either unsorted or a sorted T cell fraction (not recorded which). The source of these receptors is a male donor with ankylosing spondylitis.

The chain couples TRBV5-1 to TRBJ1-1; D is perhaps TRBD1 (5 bases). In germline, CDR1 is SGHRS, CDR2 YFSETQ. Trimming stripped 6 bases from V and 2 bases from J, with 17 bases between. The CDR3 is 15 residues long. The CDR3 region has the DNA TGCGCCAGCACCGATCGCGGGACGGAAAACACTGAAGCTTTCTTT. Protein product: CASTDRGTENTEAFF.

V usage is TRBV6-5 and J usage is TRBJ1-1; unclear D gene. The germline V gene encodes CDR1 MNHEY and CDR2 SVGAGI. The germline V and J ends were trimmed by 0 bases and 3 bases, with 11 bases remaining between them. The CDR3 is 15 residues long. The CDR3 region has the DNA TGTGCCAGCAGTTACTCCGGCGCCATCGACACTGAAGCTTTCTTT. Protein sequence: CASSYSGAIDTEAFF.

The chain has TRBV5-6 and TRBJ2-5; perhaps TRBD2 as D (6 bases). Looked up from germline, CDR1 is SGHDT and CDR2 is YYEEEE. This CDR3 has 14 amino acids. The ends were cut back, 2 bases at V and 3 bases at J, with 11 bases in the middle. In nucleotides, the CDR3 is TGTGCCAGCAGCTTCCGGGAGAAGAAAGAGACCCAGTACTTC. This translates into CASSFREKKETQYF.

Points on this clonotype: Being one base from a much bigger clone, this may be a read error. The rearrangement joins TRBV4-1 to TRBJ1-1; maybe TRBD1 (6 bases). There are 14 residues in the CDR3. Germline values: CDR1 MGHRA, CDR2 YSYEKL. CDR3 sequence (DNA): TGCCCCAGCAGCCTCCGGGACATAAACACTGAAGCTTTCTTT. It encodes CPSSLRDINTEAFF.

This chain connects TRBV5-1 to TRBJ1-6; a weak D match, TRBD1 (6 bases). The ends were cut back, 2 bases at V and 6 bases at J, with 9 bases in the middle. The germline gives CDR1 SGHRS, CDR2 YFSETQ. The CDR3 spans 14 residues. CDR3 residues: CASSFEGGNSPLHF. DNA of the CDR3: TGCGCCAGCAGCTTCGAAGGGGGTAATTCACCCCTCCACTTT. Full variable domain (outside the CDR3, taken from reference TRBV5-1 and TRBJ1-6): KAGVTQTPRYLIKTRGQQVTLSCSPISGHRSVSWYQQTPGQGLQFLFEYFSETQRNKGNFPGRFSGRQFSNSRSEMNVSTLELGDSALYLCASSFEGGNSPLHFGNGTRLTVT.

The gene calls are TRBV2 and TRBJ1-2, with D maybe TRBD1 (5 bases). Per the germline V gene, CDR1 is SNHLY and CDR2 is FYNNEI. The CDR3 runs 12 residues. Deletions cut 5 bases from V and 4 bases from J, with 8 bases between. CDR3 loop: CASSSDTYGYTF. In DNA form, the CDR3 reads TGTGCCAGCAGTTCGGACACCTATGGCTACACCTTC.

This clonotype was found once. The genes are TRBV5-1 and TRBJ1-1; tentatively, D is TRBD1 (5 bases). Trimming took off 0 bases at V and 2 bases at J, with 8 bases between the two ends. CDR3 length: 14 amino acids. Germline CDR1 SGHRS, CDR2 YFSETQ. Written as DNA, the CDR3 is TGCGCCAGCAGCTTGGGGGGGTTCAACACTGAAGCTTTCTTT. Translating gives CASSLGGFNTEAFF. The variable domain in full, completed from reference TRBV5-1 and TRBJ1-1, reads KAGVTQTPRYLIKTRGQQVTLSCSPISGHRSVSWYQQTPGQGLQFLFEYFSETQRNKGNFPGRFSGRQFSNSRSEMNVSTLELGDSALYLCASSLGGFNTEAFFGQGTRLTVV.

Points on this clonotype: Compared with germline, one end of the junction differs, possibly owing to a read error. CDR3 residues: CASSESERTNTAAFF. The CDR3 DNA sequence: TGTGCCAGCAGTGAATCCGAGCGTACGAACACTGCAGCTTTCTTT. The chain is built from TRBV6-1 and TRBJ1-1; D call uncertain. CDR3 length: 15 residues. Germline V lookup: CDR1 MNHNS, CDR2 SASEGT.

In regard to this clonotype: This sequence may be a read error, since a much larger clone differs from it by one base. The chain carries TRBV12-3 or TRBV12-4 and TRBJ1-2; no reliable D call. The length of the CDR3 is 13 residues. The V end was cut by 0 bases, the J end by 4 bases, with 6 bases between. The CDR3 loop reads CASSLAGIYGYTF. DNA for the CDR3: TGTGCCAGCAGTTTAGCGGGGATCTATGGCTACACCTTC.